Below, 4 T cell receptor beta chains from the same sample are listed, as sequenced in a study of T cell changes during pregnancy in multiple sclerosis. Clones were read by immunoSEQ multiplex PCR, and TCRdb kept only the in-frame ones, dropping some. The profile shows roughly 42,000 clones, nearly 90% of them singletons. The sample consisted of CD4+ T cells from peripheral blood mononuclear cells, taken in the first trimester of pregnancy. The origin of the receptors is a female donor with multiple sclerosis, enrolled in a pregnancy study.

A single count supports this clone. J is TRBJ1-1 and V is TRBV19, with D hard to call. The V gene lost 3 bases and the J gene lost 3 bases, with 8 bases spanning the gap. Germline CDR1 LNHDA, CDR2 SQIVND (reference sequence). This CDR3 spans 13 amino acids. In nucleotides, the CDR3 is TGTGCCAGTAGTATCGGTGTCCACACTGAAGCTTTCTTT. Translating it yields CASSIGVHTEAFF.

The chain carries TRBV28 and TRBJ2-1; 7 nucleotides line up with TRBD2. The V and J ends lost 1 base and 7 bases, in that order; junction bases with no gene match: 10. Per germline, CDR1 MDHEN and CDR2 SYDVKM. This CDR3 comprises 16 residues. The CDR3 region is CASSLFPSGFLNEQFF. DNA of the CDR3: TGTGCCAGCAGTTTATTCCCTAGCGGATTCCTGAATGAGCAGTTCTTC.

Notes on this clone: Relative to the germline gene, one junction end is altered; a read error may explain this. The genes are TRBV28 and TRBJ2-5; unclear D gene. The CDR3 runs 14 residues. Per the germline V gene, CDR1 is MDHEN and CDR2 is SYDVKM. This CDR3 is CTSTPFGSVETQYF. CDR3 nucleotide sequence: TGTACCAGCACCCCGTTCGGGTCGGTAGAGACCCAGTACTTC.

The J gene is TRBJ1-1, the V gene TRBV2, with TRBD1 as a possible D gene (6 bases). CDR1 is SNHLY, CDR2 FYNNEI, per germline. V was clipped by 6 bases and J by 2 bases, with 13 bases between them. The CDR3 is 14 amino acids. In nucleotides, the CDR3 is TGTGCCAGCAGGCTACAGGGTACTAACACTGAAGCTTTCTTT. Its protein product is CASRLQGTNTEAFF.